This passage covers 13 T cell receptor beta chains from one sample sequenced in a study of CD8 T cells in Susac syndrome. Random hexamers served to reverse transcribe about 0.45 to 1 ug RNA. MiXCR, run by TCRdb on the immunoSEQ multiplex PCR reads, gives a single entry per CDR3 protein. Of approximately 70,000 distinct CDR3 sequences listed, nearly 96% are singletons. The sample consisted of CD4+ T cells from PBMCs. Every receptor here comes from a human donor with multiple sclerosis.

This rearrangement joins TRBV7-2 to TRBJ2-5; no clear D. The V end was cut by 2 bases, the J end by 0 bases, with 7 bases between. Looked up from germline, CDR1 is SGHTA and CDR2 is FQGNSA. CDR3 length: 14 amino acids. The CDR3: CASSLYGNQETQYF. In DNA, the CDR3 is TGTGCCAGCAGCTTATACGGAAACCAAGAGACCCAGTACTTC.

The genes are TRBV13 and TRBJ1-1, with a possible D match to TRBD1 (5 bases). The V end was cut by 5 bases, the J end by 11 bases, with 15 bases between. CDR1 is PRHDT, CDR2 FYEKMQ, per germline (reference sequence). The CDR3 covers 12 residues. This chain's CDR3 is CASSLQGKGAFF. DNA of the CDR3: TGTGCCAGCAGCCTCCAGGGAAAGGGCGCTTTCTTT.

The V gene is TRBV3-1, the J gene TRBJ1-2, with D hard to call. V was trimmed by 1 base and J by 2 bases, leaving 8 bases between them. The CDR3 contains 14 residues. Per germline, CDR1 LGHDT and CDR2 YNNKEL (reference sequence). CDR3: CASSQVEGNYGYTF. The CDR3 nucleotides are TGTGCCAGCAGCCAAGTAGAGGGAAACTATGGCTACACCTTC.

The chain links TRBV10-3 to TRBJ2-1, with D perhaps TRBD1 (5 bases). The CDR3 consists of 15 residues. Trimming removed 6 bases from V and 0 bases from J, with 12 bases in between. Germline V lookup: CDR1 ENHRY, CDR2 SYGVKD. This chain's CDR3 is CAISSGLSSYNEQFF. Here the CDR3 DNA reads TGTGCCATCAGCTCAGGGCTAAGCTCCTACAATGAGCAGTTCTTC.

This chain uses TRBV28 with TRBJ2-5; 13 bases match TRBD2. Germline V gives CDR1 MDHEN, CDR2 SYDVKM. Trimming cost V 4 bases and J 2 bases; bases outside gene matches: 1. The CDR3 has 15 residues. DNA for the CDR3: TGTGCCAGCAGTTCGACTAGCGGGGGGCAAGAGACCCAGTACTTC. This encodes CASSSTSGGQETQYF.

The CDR3 DNA follows: TGCAGTGCGCCCTCTGACGGGGGAGATACGCAGTATTTT. Translated, it gives CSAPSDGGDTQYF. This chain joins TRBV20-1 and TRBJ2-3; D is possibly TRBD2 (6 bases). CDR3 length: 13 residues. Germline V gene sequence: CDR1 DFQATT, CDR2 SNEGSKA (reference sequence). Trimming removed 6 bases at V and 5 bases at J, with 15 bases between.

The chain links TRBV7-8 to TRBJ1-4, with 9 bases fitting TRBD1. The V and J ends lost 6 bases and 8 bases, in that order; junction bases with no gene match: 10. CDR3 length: 15 amino acids. CDR1 and CDR2 from the germline V gene are SGHVS and FQNEAQ. The CDR3 spells CASSWSGQGREKLFF. CDR3 coding DNA: TGTGCCAGCAGTTGGTCGGGACAGGGAAGGGAAAAACTGTTTTTT. Complete variable domain (other parts from reference TRBV7-8 and TRBJ1-4): GAGVSQSPRYKVAKRGQDVALRCDPISGHVSLFWYQQALGQGPEFLTYFQNEAQLDKSGLPSDRFFAERPEGSVSTLKIQRTQQEDSAVYLCASSWSGQGREKLFFGSGTQLSVL.

The chain combines TRBV5-6 with TRBJ2-5; TRBD1 agrees at 10 bases. The germline V gene has CDR1 SGHDT and CDR2 YYEEEE. The trim removed 6 bases at V and 4 bases at J, leaving 6 bases unmatched. The CDR3 runs 14 residues. CDR3: CASTWTGGAETQYF. CDR3 DNA: TGTGCCAGCACCTGGACAGGGGGGGCAGAGACCCAGTACTTC.

The genes are TRBV3-1 and TRBJ1-2; D not certain. Germline V gives CDR1 LGHDT, CDR2 YNNKEL (reference sequence). The CDR3 has 16 residues. The V gene lost 3 bases and the J gene lost 2 bases, with 16 bases spanning the gap. CDR3 residues: CASSQDPGPANYGYTF. The DNA for the CDR3 is TGTGCCAGCAGCCAGGACCCGGGCCCCGCGAACTATGGCTACACCTTC.

This rearrangement joins TRBV29-1 to TRBJ2-1, with a tentative D call TRBD1 (6 bases). V lost 4 bases to trimming and J lost 7 bases, with 11 bases between them. This CDR3 region has 12 residues. CDR1 is SQVTM and CDR2 is ANQGSEA in the germline V gene. CDR3 amino acids: CSVVRQENEQFF. The CDR3 DNA is TGCAGCGTTGTTCGACAGGAGAATGAGCAGTTCTTC.

J is TRBJ1-4 and V is TRBV20-1, with D uncertain. V lost 6 bases, J lost 7 bases, and 9 bases lay in between. The germline gives CDR1 DFQATT, CDR2 SNEGSKA (reference sequence). The CDR3 sequence is 11 residues long. The CDR3 coding sequence is TGCAGTGCCGCGGAAGGTGAAAAACTGTTTTTT. Translation gives CSAAEGEKLFF.

DNA for the CDR3: TGCAGTGCTCGGGCCTCGGAGAGGGACTATGGCTACACCTTC. Protein sequence: CSARASERDYGYTF. The rearrangement joins TRBV20-1 to TRBJ1-2; D gene unclear. V was pared by 5 bases and J by 3 bases, with 16 bases between. This CDR3 has 14 amino acids. Per the germline V gene, CDR1 is DFQATT and CDR2 is SNEGSKA (reference sequence).

The chain uses TRBV6-2 or TRBV6-3 and TRBJ2-7; 9 nucleotides match TRBD1. Germline-derived CDR1 and CDR2 are MNHEY and SVGEGT. With V trimmed by 6 bases and J by 6 bases, 6 bases remained unmatched. The CDR3 loop spans 13 amino acids. CDR3 sequence: CASSGQGLLEQYF. CDR3 in DNA: TGTGCCAGCAGCGGACAGGGGTTGCTCGAGCAGTACTTC.